One and the same sample provided the 10 T cell receptor beta chains below, sequenced in a study of cytomegalovirus exposure and HLA in healthy donors. 13 Jbeta primers and 60 Vbeta primers were used for the PCR. TCRdb keeps only in-frame clones here, not all; method: immunoSEQ multiplex PCR. Among approximately 130,000 clones listed, around 72% were seen once. Sequencing was done on a sample of PBMCs. These receptors all stem from a woman aged 45-65 years in good health and CMV-seropositive.

This clone has at least ten counts. Mismatch with germline at one junction end may stem from a read error. The chain combines TRBV7-7 with TRBJ1-4; 9 bases align to TRBD1. The CDR3 is 15 residues long. Germline V lookup: CDR1 SSHAT, CDR2 FNYEAQ (reference sequence). The DNA for the CDR3 is TGTGCTAGCAGCTTAGGGACAGGGCCTAATGAAAAACTGTTTTTT. Its translation is CASSLGTGPNEKLFF.

CDR3 sequence (DNA): TGCGCCAGCAGTGGGACTAGCGGCTACACAGATACGCAGTATTTT. This gives the protein CASSGTSGYTDTQYF. The V and J genes are TRBV5-1 and TRBJ2-3; TRBD2 matches at 11 bases. With 5 bases clipped from V and 2 bases from J, the junction kept 4 bases outside the gene matches. The CDR3 length is 15 residues. Germline V gene sequence: CDR1 SGHRS, CDR2 YFSETQ.

DNA for the CDR3: TGTGCCAGCTCCACCGGGCAGGGGCTAACTGAAGCTTTCTTT. It specifies CASSTGQGLTEAFF. This chain connects TRBV18 to TRBJ1-1; a possible D gene is TRBD1 (6 bases). The V end was cut by 6 bases, the J end by 5 bases, with 16 bases between. The CDR3 has 14 residues. Per germline, CDR1 KGHSH and CDR2 LQKENI.

This rearrangement joins TRBV10-3 to TRBJ2-1; 9 nucleotides align to TRBD2. This CDR3 is built from 17 residues. Germline CDR1 and CDR2: ENHRY and SYGVKD. Trimming at V came to 3 bases and at J to 5 bases, leaving 11 bases not matched to a gene. The CDR3, as DNA: TGTGCCATCAGTGAAAGGCTAGCGGGGAGGAAAAACAATGAGCAGTTCTTC. Its translation is CAISERLAGRKNNEQFF.

The chain couples TRBV23-1 to TRBJ1-5; D ambiguous. TRBV23-1 is designated an ORF whose function remains uncertain. This CDR3 is built from 16 residues. Trimming took 3 bases from V and 7 from J, leaving 19 bases between them. The CDR3 is CASSQTGPDGQQPQHF. Written as DNA, the CDR3 is TGCGCCAGCAGTCAGACGGGTCCCGACGGTCAACAGCCCCAGCATTTT.

V gene TRBV4-2 combines with J gene TRBJ1-4; TRBD1 agrees at 7 bases. Germline V CDR1 and CDR2: LGHNA, YNFKEQ. The CDR3 length is 15 residues. Trimming at V came to 2 bases and at J to 14 bases, leaving 14 bases not matched to a gene. CDR3 DNA sequence: TGTGCCAGCAGCCAACCGGGACAGAGAGAGGGTAACCTGTTTTTT. Residues: CASSQPGQREGNLFF.

DNA of the CDR3: TGCGCCAGCAGCTTGGGGAACAGGGGTACCGGGGAGCTGTTTTTT. Translated, it gives CASSLGNRGTGELFF. The rearrangement uses TRBV5-1 and TRBJ2-2, with 7 bases identical to TRBD1. Germline lookup yields CDR1 SGHRS and CDR2 YFSETQ. The junction had 4 bases not matched to a gene; V was cut back by 0 bases and J by 5 bases. CDR3 length: 15 residues.

The chain employs TRBV30 and TRBJ2-1, with TRBD2 identical over 7 bases. Trimming at V came to 0 bases and at J to 10 bases, leaving 6 bases not matched to a gene. Germline-derived CDR1 and CDR2 are GTSNPN and SVGIG (reference sequence). This CDR3 spans 13 amino acids. This CDR3 is CAWSVTGGVEQFF. CDR3 in DNA: TGTGCCTGGAGTGTAACGGGAGGCGTGGAGCAGTTCTTC.

This clone has just a few counts. The chain joins TRBV10-3 to TRBJ2-3, with D possibly TRBD2 on 5 matching bases. Looked up from germline, CDR1 is ENHRY and CDR2 is SYGVKD. Trimming shortened V by 6 bases and J by 0 bases, and 13 bases separated the two germline ends. This CDR3 spans 15 amino acids. The CDR3 sequence is CAISITSLSTDTQYF. CDR3 DNA: TGTGCCATCAGCATTACTAGTCTTAGCACAGATACGCAGTATTTT.

The chain links TRBV25-1 to TRBJ2-2; 8 bases fit TRBD1. Unmatched junction bases numbered 2, after V lost 7 bases and J lost 1 base. Germline CDR1 reads MGHDK; CDR2 reads SYGVNS. This CDR3 has 14 amino acids. The CDR3 here is CASTGQENTGELFF. In DNA form, the CDR3 reads TGTGCCAGCACGGGACAGGAGAACACCGGGGAGCTGTTTTTT.